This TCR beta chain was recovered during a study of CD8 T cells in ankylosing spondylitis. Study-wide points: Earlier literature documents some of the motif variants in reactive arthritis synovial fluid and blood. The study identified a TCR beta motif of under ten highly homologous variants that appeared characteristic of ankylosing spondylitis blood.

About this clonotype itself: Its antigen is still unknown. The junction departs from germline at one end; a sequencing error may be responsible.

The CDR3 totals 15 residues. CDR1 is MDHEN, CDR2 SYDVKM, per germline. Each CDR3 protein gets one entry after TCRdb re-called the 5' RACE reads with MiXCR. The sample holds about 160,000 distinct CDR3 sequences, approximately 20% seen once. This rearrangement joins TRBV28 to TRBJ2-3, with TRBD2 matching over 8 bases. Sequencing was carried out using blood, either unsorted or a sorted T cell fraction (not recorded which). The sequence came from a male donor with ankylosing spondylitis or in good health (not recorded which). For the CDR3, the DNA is TGTGCCAGCAGCCAGCCGGGACTAGTCACAGGTACGCAGTATTTT. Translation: CASSQPGLVTGTQYF.